This T cell receptor beta chain was recorded in a study of Tregs in tolerant kidney transplant recipients. This CDR3 has 15 residues. Losses at the gene ends were 5 bases for V and 0 bases for J; bases not matched to a gene: 6. Germline assignment: CDR1 PRHDT and CDR2 FYEKMQ (reference sequence). Repertoires were generated with immunoSEQ multiplex PCR, while TCRdb's copy carries only in-frame clones and drops some. The table lists about 72,000 clones, just under 95% of them singletons. Unstimulated regulatory T cells (CD4+CD25+CD127-), CD4+CD25- non-regulatory cells, CD4 and CD8 cells were FACS-sorted from thawed PBMCs.

The material was CD8+ T cells from blood, obtained before the transplant. This TCR derives from a human donor who received a combined kidney and bone marrow transplant. This sequence joins TRBV13 and TRBJ1-1, with 7 bases that match TRBD1. This CDR3 is CASSPRTGLNTEAFF. In DNA form, the CDR3 reads TGTGCCAGCAGCCCGCGGACAGGACTGAACACTGAAGCTTTCTTT.